This passage covers 17 T cell receptor beta chains from one sample sequenced in a study of regulatory T cells in long-lasting Graves disease. This sample's time point: persistent/refractory GD, antithyroid drugs over 5 years with positive TRAb. The authors made the TCR library using RNA they extracted from PBMCs. Researchers made TCR beta libraries by using iRepertoire HTBI primers and running Arm-PCR on CDR3 regions. TCRdb reprocessed the multiplex PCR reads with MiXCR, giving one entry per CDR3 protein. The data show around 400,000 distinct CDR3 sequences, 23% seen once. Sequencing was performed on peripheral blood mononuclear cells (PBMCs), taken when the disease was refractory, from a patient treated with antithyroid drugs. The source is a woman in her thirties or forties with Graves disease.

This clonotype was recorded many times. This chain connects TRBV2 to TRBJ2-5; a possible D gene is TRBD2 (6 bases). V lost 3 bases to trimming and J lost 7 bases, with 18 bases between them. From germline, CDR1 is SNHLY and CDR2 FYNNEI. This CDR3 has 15 residues. Here the CDR3 DNA reads TGTGCCAGCAGTGACTTGGGACTCCTTGATCGGACCCAGTACTTC. Residues: CASSDLGLLDRTQYF.

This clonotype was detected many times. The chain combines TRBV6-2 or TRBV6-3 with TRBJ1-1; D is perhaps TRBD1 (6 bases). Looked up from germline, CDR1 is MNHEY and CDR2 is SVGEGT. V was shortened by 2 bases and J by 0 bases, with 19 bases between the two germline ends. The CDR3 spans 18 residues. The CDR3 region is CASSYPGGGPTMNTEAFF. The CDR3 coding sequence is TGTGCCAGCAGTTACCCCGGCGGGGGGCCAACGATGAACACTGAAGCTTTCTTT.

This clonotype was counted a few times. The rearrangement joins TRBV6-2 or TRBV6-3 to TRBJ2-1; TRBD2 agrees at 9 bases. The CDR3 extends over 15 amino acids. The J segment lost 0 bases and the V segment lost 5 bases, leaving 2 bases of the junction unmatched. Germline lookup yields CDR1 MNHEY and CDR2 SVGEGT. CDR3 sequence reads: CASSEAGGSYNEQFF. Written as DNA, the CDR3 is TGTGCCAGCAGTGAAGCGGGAGGCTCCTACAATGAGCAGTTCTTC.

This clonotype showed up many times. The chain carries TRBV2 and TRBJ1-5; D call uncertain. The CDR3 consists of 14 residues. Germline V CDR1 and CDR2: SNHLY, FYNNEI. Trimming took off 6 bases at V and 0 bases at J, with 9 bases between the two ends. This CDR3 is CASRRLGSNQPQHF. The DNA for the CDR3 is TGTGCCAGCAGGAGGTTGGGTAGCAATCAGCCCCAGCATTTT.

V gene TRBV7-9 combines with J gene TRBJ1-1, with D perhaps matching TRBD1 (5 bases). The CDR3 sequence is 13 residues long. V was trimmed by 6 bases and J by 8 bases, leaving 16 bases between them. From germline, CDR1 is SEHNR and CDR2 FQNEAQ (reference sequence). The CDR3 DNA is TGTGCCAGCAGTTCGCAGGGACGAGAAGAAGCTTTCTTT. It specifies CASSSQGREEAFF.

This clonotype showed up just a few times. This chain connects TRBV30 to TRBJ1-2; D might be TRBD1 (5 bases). Germline V gene lookup returns CDR1 GTSNPN and CDR2 SVGIG (reference sequence). Trimming shortened V by 2 bases and J by 8 bases, and 15 bases separated the two germline ends. The CDR3 contains 13 residues. The CDR3 loop is CAWSPTGAGGYTF. The DNA for the CDR3 is TGTGCCTGGAGTCCTACAGGCGCCGGGGGCTACACCTTC. The entire variable domain, with the rest obtained from reference TRBV30 and TRBJ1-2, is as follows: SQTIHQWPATLVQPVGSPLSLECTVEGTSNPNLYWYRQAAGRGLQLLFYSVGIGQISSEVPQNLSASRPQDRQFILSSKKLLLSDSGFYLCAWSPTGAGGYTFGSGTRLTVV.

The chain joins TRBV19 to TRBJ1-1, with 10 bases that match TRBD1. CDR3 length: 14 residues. Per the germline V gene, CDR1 is LNHDA and CDR2 is SQIVND (reference sequence). V gave up 2 bases and J gave up 7 bases; unmatched junction bases: 4. The CDR3 sequence: CASSILGDRGEAFF. The CDR3 coding sequence is TGTGCCAGTAGTATATTGGGGGACAGGGGTGAAGCTTTCTTT.

This clonotype occurred many times. This rearrangement joins TRBV12-3 or TRBV12-4 to TRBJ1-4; D is unclear. This CDR3 contains 13 residues. V lost 2 bases to trimming and J lost 10 bases, with 11 bases between them. The DNA of the CDR3 is TGTGCCAGCAGTTTATTAGGTGTGGGAAAACTGTTTTTT. Residues: CASSLLGVGKLFF.

This clonotype showed up many times. The chain combines TRBV28 with TRBJ2-7, with D hard to call. V was trimmed by 2 bases and J by 2 bases, leaving 13 bases between them. The CDR3 is 15 residues long. The germline CDR1 and CDR2 sequences are MDHEN and SYDVKM. The CDR3 nucleotides are TGTGCCAGCAGTTTAAGCGCTAGGCCCGCCTACGAGCAGTACTTC. It encodes CASSLSARPAYEQYF.

There are many counts of this clonotype. This chain's CDR3 is CASSSGTSGSPGGYEQFF. CDR3 nucleotide sequence: TGTGCCAGCAGTTCCGGGACTAGCGGGAGTCCTGGCGGTTATGAGCAGTTCTTC. The chain is built from TRBV28 and TRBJ2-1, with TRBD2 identical over 14 bases. The CDR3 extends over 18 amino acids. Germline CDR1 and CDR2: MDHEN and SYDVKM. With 4 bases clipped from V and 8 bases from J, the junction kept 13 bases outside the gene matches.

The V and J genes are TRBV7-3 and TRBJ2-5; D gene unclear. This CDR3 region has 16 residues. Germline values: CDR1 SGHTA, CDR2 FQGTGA. The V and J ends lost 5 bases and 5 bases respectively, with 21 bases between them. CDR3 DNA sequence: TGTGCCAGCAGCCCCACCGTTCGCGGTTCGAGGGAGACCCAGTACTTC. Residues: CASSPTVRGSRETQYF. The whole variable domain, filled in from reference TRBV7-3 and TRBJ2-5, reads GAGVSQTPSNKVTEKGKYVELRCDPISGHTALYWYRQSLGQGPEFLIYFQGTGAADDSGLPNDRFFAVRPEGSVSTLKIQRTERGDSAVYLCASSPTVRGSRETQYFGPGTRLLVL.

J is TRBJ2-7 and V is TRBV5-1, with 10 bases identical to TRBD2. Germline V gives CDR1 SGHRS, CDR2 YFSETQ. The V and J ends lost 3 bases and 3 bases, in that order; junction bases with no gene match: 12. CDR3 length equals 17 residues. Here the CDR3 reads CASSSRGLAGVIYEQYF. The CDR3 DNA reads as TGCGCCAGCAGCTCTCGGGGCCTAGCGGGAGTTATCTACGAGCAGTACTTC.

As concerns this clonotype: A much larger clonotype is one base distant, so this may be a read error. The CDR3 DNA sequence: TGTGCCACCAGTGGTTTCACGTTAATTAGGAATCAGCCCCAGCATTTT. The encoded protein is CATSGFTLIRNQPQHF. The chain uses TRBV24-1 and TRBJ1-5; D call uncertain. The germline V gene encodes CDR1 KGHDR and CDR2 SFDVKD. CDR3 length: 16 residues. V was clipped by 5 bases and J by 4 bases, with 17 bases between them.

This clonotype was observed a handful of times. The chain couples TRBV28 to TRBJ2-4, with a weak D call TRBD2 (6 bases). Trimming left V 6 bases short and J 13 bases short, with 13 bases between. The germline CDR1 and CDR2 sequences are MDHEN and SYDVKM. The CDR3 is 11 residues long. CDR3 region: CASSSLGGQYF. The CDR3, as DNA: TGTGCCAGCAGCAGTCTGGGAGGCCAGTACTTC.

The chain uses TRBV10-3 and TRBJ2-1; D is unclear. The CDR3 is 13 residues long. Trimming left V 3 bases short and J 3 bases short, with 6 bases between. Germline values: CDR1 ENHRY, CDR2 SYGVKD. CDR3 DNA sequence: TGTGCCATCAGTGACGCGTACTACAATGAGCAGTTCTTC. Translating gives CAISDAYYNEQFF.

CDR3 amino acids: CASSPGMLDGYTF. DNA of the CDR3: TGTGCCAGCTCACCTGGGATGCTCGATGGCTACACCTTC. The V and J genes are TRBV18 and TRBJ1-2; the D is unclear. Trimming left V 3 bases short and J 6 bases short, with 11 bases between. The CDR3 runs to 13 residues. Germline loops: CDR1 KGHSH, CDR2 LQKENI.

This clonotype was detected a few times. The chain combines TRBV6-1 with TRBJ2-7; 8 bases are shared with TRBD2. CDR1 and CDR2 (germline): MNHNS, SASEGT. J lost 6 bases, V lost 5 bases, and 12 bases had no gene match. The CDR3 has 15 amino acids. The CDR3 nucleotides are TGTGCCAGCAGTCAAACCGGGACTAGAAGAATCGAGCAGTACTTC. Amino acids: CASSQTGTRRIEQYF.